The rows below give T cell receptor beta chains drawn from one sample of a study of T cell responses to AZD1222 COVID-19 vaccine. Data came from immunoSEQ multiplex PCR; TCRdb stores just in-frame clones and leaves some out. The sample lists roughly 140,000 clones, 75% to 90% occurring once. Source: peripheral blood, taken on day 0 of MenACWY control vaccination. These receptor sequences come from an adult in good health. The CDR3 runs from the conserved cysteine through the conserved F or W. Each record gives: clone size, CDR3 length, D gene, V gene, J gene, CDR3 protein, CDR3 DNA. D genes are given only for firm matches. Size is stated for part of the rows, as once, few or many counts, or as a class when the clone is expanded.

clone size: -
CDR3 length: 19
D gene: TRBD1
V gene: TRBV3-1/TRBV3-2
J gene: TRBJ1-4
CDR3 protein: CASSPRRRGQGMTNEKLFF
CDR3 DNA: TGTGCCAGCAGCCCCAGGAGACGGGGACAGGGCATGACTAATGAAAAACTGTTTTTT

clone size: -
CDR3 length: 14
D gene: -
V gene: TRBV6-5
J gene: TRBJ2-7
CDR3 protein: CASSPRGHSYEQYF
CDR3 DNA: TGTGCCAGCAGTCCAAGAGGACATAGCTACGAGCAGTACTTC

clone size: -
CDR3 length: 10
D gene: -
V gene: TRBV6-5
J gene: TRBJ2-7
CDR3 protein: CARSGHEQYF
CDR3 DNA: TGTGCCAGATCGGGCCACGAGCAGTACTTC

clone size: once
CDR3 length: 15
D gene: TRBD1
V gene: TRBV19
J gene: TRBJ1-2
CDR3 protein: CASSLRPGQNYGYTF
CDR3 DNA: TGTGCCAGTAGTCTCCGACCGGGACAGAACTATGGCTACACCTTC

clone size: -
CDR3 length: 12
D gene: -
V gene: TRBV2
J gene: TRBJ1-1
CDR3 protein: CASSAGLTEAFF
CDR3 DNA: TGTGCCAGCAGCGCAGGGTTAACTGAAGCTTTCTTT

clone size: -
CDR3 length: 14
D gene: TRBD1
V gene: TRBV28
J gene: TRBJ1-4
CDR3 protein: CASSPGQGYEKLFF
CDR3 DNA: TGTGCCAGCAGCCCAGGACAGGGCTATGAAAAACTGTTTTTT

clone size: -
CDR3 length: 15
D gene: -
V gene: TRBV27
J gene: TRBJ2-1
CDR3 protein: CASSSRLDFYNEQFF
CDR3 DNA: TGTGCCAGCAGTTCTCGACTAGATTTCTACAATGAGCAGTTCTTC

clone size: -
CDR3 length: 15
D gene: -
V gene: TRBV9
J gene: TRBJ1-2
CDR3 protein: CASSVEVSRGYGYTF
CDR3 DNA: TGTGCCAGCAGCGTAGAAGTATCCAGGGGCTATGGCTACACCTTC

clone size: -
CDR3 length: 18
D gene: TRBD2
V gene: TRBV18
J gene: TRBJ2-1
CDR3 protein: CASSLPGLAGGRYNEQFF
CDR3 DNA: TGTGCCAGCTCACTCCCGGGACTAGCGGGGGGCAGATACAATGAGCAGTTCTTC

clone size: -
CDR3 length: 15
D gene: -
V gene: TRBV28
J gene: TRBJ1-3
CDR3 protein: CASSSGTVSGNTIYF
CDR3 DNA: TGTGCCAGCAGTTCCGGGACGGTTTCTGGAAACACCATATATTTT

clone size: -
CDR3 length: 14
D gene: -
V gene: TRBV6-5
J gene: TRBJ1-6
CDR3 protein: CASSADSSNSPLHF
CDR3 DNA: TGTGCCAGCAGCGCTGACAGTTCTAATTCACCCCTCCACTTT

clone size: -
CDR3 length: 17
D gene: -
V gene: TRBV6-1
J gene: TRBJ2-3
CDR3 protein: CASSEQAGSPSTDTQYF
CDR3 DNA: TGTGCCAGCAGTGAACAGGCCGGAAGCCCGAGCACAGATACGCAGTATTTT

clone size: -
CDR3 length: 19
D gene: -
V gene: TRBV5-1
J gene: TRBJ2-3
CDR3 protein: CASSLAEQALRGFTDTQYF
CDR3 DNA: TGCGCCAGCAGCTTGGCCGAGCAGGCTCTCCGGGGATTCACAGATACGCAGTATTTT